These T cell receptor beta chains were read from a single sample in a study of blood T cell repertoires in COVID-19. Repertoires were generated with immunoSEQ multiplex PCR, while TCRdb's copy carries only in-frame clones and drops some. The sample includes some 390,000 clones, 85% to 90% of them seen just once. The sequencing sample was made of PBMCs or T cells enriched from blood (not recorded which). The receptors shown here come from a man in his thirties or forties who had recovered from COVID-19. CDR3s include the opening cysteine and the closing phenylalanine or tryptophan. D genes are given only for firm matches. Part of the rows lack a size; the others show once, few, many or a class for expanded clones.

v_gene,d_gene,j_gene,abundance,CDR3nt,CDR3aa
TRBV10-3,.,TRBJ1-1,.,TGTGCCATCAGCACCCAGGAGGGAAACACTGAAGCTTTCTTT,CAISTQEGNTEAFF
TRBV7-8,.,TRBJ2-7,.,TGTGCCAGCAGCTTGTTCATTCGGTCGGCTCGGGTGTCCTCCTACGAGCAGTACTTC,CASSLFIRSARVSSYEQYF
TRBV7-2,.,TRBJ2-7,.,TGTGCCAGCAGCTTAGTCCCCACTAGCTACGAGCAGTACTTC,CASSLVPTSYEQYF
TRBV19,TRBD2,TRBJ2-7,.,TGTGCCAGTAGTATAAAGACTAGCGGGAGTACCCACGAGCAGTACTTC,CASSIKTSGSTHEQYF
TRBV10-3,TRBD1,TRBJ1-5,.,TGTGCCATCAGCGGGACAGGGCTTAGCAATCAGCCCCAGCATTTT,CAISGTGLSNQPQHF
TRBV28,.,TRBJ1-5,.,TGTGCCAGCAGATACCCCTTTGGTAGTCATAGCAATCAGCCCCAGCATTTT,CASRYPFGSHSNQPQHF
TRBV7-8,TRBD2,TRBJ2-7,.,TGTGCCAGCAAATACCTAGCGGGAGAGCGGTACGAGCAGTACTTC,CASKYLAGERYEQYF
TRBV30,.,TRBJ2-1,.,TGTGCCTGGACTAGCGCACTATCTTACAATGAGCAGTTCTTC,CAWTSALSYNEQFF
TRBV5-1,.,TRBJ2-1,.,TGCGCCAGCAGCTTGGGACTTCTCCGAACCCGCGATGAGCAGTTCTTC,CASSLGLLRTRDEQFF
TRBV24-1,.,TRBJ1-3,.,TGTGCCACCAGTGATTTTAGCACCATATATTTT,CATSDFSTIYF
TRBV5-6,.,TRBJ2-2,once,TGTGCCAGCAGCTCGCTATCCACCGGGGAGCTGTTTTTT,CASSSLSTGELFF
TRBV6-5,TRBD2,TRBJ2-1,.,TGTGCCAGCAGTTTAACGGGACTAAGATACAATGAGCAGTTCTTC,CASSLTGLRYNEQFF
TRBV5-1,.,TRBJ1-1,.,TGCGCCAGCAGCCACAGGGTGGACTTGAACACTGAAGCTTTCTTT,CASSHRVDLNTEAFF
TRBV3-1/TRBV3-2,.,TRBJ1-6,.,TGTGCCAGCAGACGGACGGGGAATTCACCCCTCCACTTT,CASRRTGNSPLHF
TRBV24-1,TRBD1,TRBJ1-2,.,TGTGCCACCAGTGATGAGGACAGGAACTATGGCTACACCTTC,CATSDEDRNYGYTF
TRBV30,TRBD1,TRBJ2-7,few,TGTGCCTGGAAGGGACAGGGGTACGAGCAGTACTTC,CAWKGQGYEQYF
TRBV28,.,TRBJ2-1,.,TGTGCCAGCAGTTTAATTCTTCGGGGGAAGTCGGGCAATGAGCAGTTCTTC,CASSLILRGKSGNEQFF
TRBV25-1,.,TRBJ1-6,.,TGTGCCAGCAGGACAGAAACGGATTCACCCCTCCACTTT,CASRTETDSPLHF
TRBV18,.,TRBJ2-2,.,TGTGCCAGCTCACCTAGATACACCGGGGAGCTGTTTTTT,CASSPRYTGELFF
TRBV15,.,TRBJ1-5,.,TGTGCCACCAGCAGAGATCAGGCGGGATCCAATCAGCCCCAGCATTTT,CATSRDQAGSNQPQHF
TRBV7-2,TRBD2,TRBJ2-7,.,TGTGCCAGCAGCCCGCGACTAGCGGGGGCCGTCGAGCAGTACTTC,CASSPRLAGAVEQYF
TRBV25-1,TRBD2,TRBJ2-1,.,TGTGCCAGTACCGAGCGGGCGGGAGATGAGCAGTTCTTC,CASTERAGDEQFF
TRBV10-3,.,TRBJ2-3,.,TGTGCCATCAGAAAACAGGGCCAAGATACGCAGTATTTT,CAIRKQGQDTQYF
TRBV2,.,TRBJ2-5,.,TGTGCCAGCAACCCCTTCGACTTCCAAGAGACCCAGTACTTC,CASNPFDFQETQYF
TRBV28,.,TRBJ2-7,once,TGTGCCAGCAGTTTTGGTCATAGCGAGCAGTACTTC,CASSFGHSEQYF
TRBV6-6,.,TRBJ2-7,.,TGTGCCAGCAGTTACCTAGACGAGCAGTACTTC,CASSYLDEQYF
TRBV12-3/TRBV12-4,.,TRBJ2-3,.,TGTGCCAGCAGTAGGACTGCAGATACGCAGTATTTT,CASSRTADTQYF
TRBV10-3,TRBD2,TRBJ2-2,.,TGTGCCATCTCTAGCGGGAGGAGGGGTACCGGGGAGCTGTTTTTT,CAISSGRRGTGELFF
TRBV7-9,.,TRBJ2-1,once,TGTGCCAGCAGCTTAGCCGGGGATGTCGACAATGAGCAGTTCTTC,CASSLAGDVDNEQFF
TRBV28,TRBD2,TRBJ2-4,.,TGTGCCAGCAGTTTACCGACGGGAGGATCAAACATTCAGTACTTC,CASSLPTGGSNIQYF
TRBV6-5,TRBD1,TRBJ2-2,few,TGTGCCAGCAGGGCCGGGACAGGGGACACCGGGGAGCTGTTTTTT,CASRAGTGDTGELFF
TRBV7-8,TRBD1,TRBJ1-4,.,TGTGCCAGCAGCCGGGACAGGGTAATTGAAAAACTGTTTTTT,CASSRDRVIEKLFF
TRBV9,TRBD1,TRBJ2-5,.,TGTGCCAGCAGCGTTTCCGGGACAGGGGTGGAGACCCAGTACTTC,CASSVSGTGVETQYF
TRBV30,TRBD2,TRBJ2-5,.,TGTGCCTGGAGTGTACTTAGCGGGAGGGCCTTGAGACAAGAGACCCAGTACTTC,CAWSVLSGRALRQETQYF
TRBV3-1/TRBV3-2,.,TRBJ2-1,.,TGTGCCAGCAGCCAAGATCCGAGCCAAACCTACAATGAGCAGTTCTTC,CASSQDPSQTYNEQFF
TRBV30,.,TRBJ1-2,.,TGTGCCTGGAGTCAGGGCGCCTATGGCTACACCTTC,CAWSQGAYGYTF
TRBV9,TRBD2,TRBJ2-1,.,TGTGCCAGCAGCCTAGGGGGGCTAGCGGGAGGGGTTGAGCAGTTCTTC,CASSLGGLAGGVEQFF
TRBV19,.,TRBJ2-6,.,TGTGCCAGTACTACCCCAGGGGTAGGGGCCAACGTCCTGACTTTC,CASTTPGVGANVLTF
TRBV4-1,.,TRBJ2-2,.,TGCGCCAGCAGCCAAGATGGTCACTACACCGGGGAGCTGTTTTTT,CASSQDGHYTGELFF
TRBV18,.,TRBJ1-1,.,TGTGCCAGCTCCCCTAGGGGGTGGACTGAAGCTTTCTTT,CASSPRGWTEAFF
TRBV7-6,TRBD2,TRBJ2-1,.,TGTGCCAGCAGCCCCCTGGCTAGCGGGAGGGGCAATGAGCAGTTCTTC,CASSPLASGRGNEQFF
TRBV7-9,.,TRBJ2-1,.,TGTGCCAGCCAACTGTGGGGGGAGATGGGGCAGTTCTTC,CASQLWGEMGQFF
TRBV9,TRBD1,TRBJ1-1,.,TGTGCCAGCAGCGAGGGACAGGGATACACTGAAGCTTTCTTT,CASSEGQGYTEAFF
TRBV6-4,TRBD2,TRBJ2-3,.,TGTGCCAGCAGAGCGGGAGGGCTATCAGATACGCAGTATTTT,CASRAGGLSDTQYF
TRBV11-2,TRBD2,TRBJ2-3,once,TGTGCCAGCAGCCTCGGCGGGGGGTTTAGCACAGATACGCAGTATTTT,CASSLGGGFSTDTQYF
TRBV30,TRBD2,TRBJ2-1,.,TGTGCCTGGAGTGTCCTACTAGCGGGAGTGGATGAGCAGTTCTTC,CAWSVLLAGVDEQFF
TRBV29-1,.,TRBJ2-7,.,TGCAGCGTTGAAGATATGGGCGACGAGCAGTACTTC,CSVEDMGDEQYF
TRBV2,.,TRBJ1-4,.,TGTGCCAGCAGTGCCCGGGAAAAACTGTTTTTT,CASSAREKLFF
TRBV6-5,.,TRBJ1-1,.,TGTGCCAGCAGTACCCTGGCATGGAACACTGAAGCTTTCTTT,CASSTLAWNTEAFF
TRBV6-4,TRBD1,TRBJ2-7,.,TGTGCCAGCAGTGACCCCCGGACAGGGGGTACCGAGCAGTACTTC,CASSDPRTGGTEQYF
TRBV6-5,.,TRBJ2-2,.,TGTGCCAGCAGGCTAGCCGGCACCGGGGAGCTGTTTTTT,CASRLAGTGELFF